A selection of T cell receptor beta chains follows, all from one sample in a study of T-cell reconstitution after alpha-beta-depleted transplantation in children. A single record per CDR3 protein comes from TCRdb applying MiXCR to the PCR reads. In the table there are around 700,000 distinct CDR3 sequences, around 13% of which are singletons. Source: PBMCs, taken before TCRalphabeta/CD19-depleted stem cell transplant. These receptors were obtained from a girl aged 2 to 10 with congenital amegakaryocytic thrombocytopenia, due to receive a stem cell transplant. CDR3s include the opening cysteine and the closing phenylalanine or tryptophan. The order of the fields is V gene, CDR3 protein.

TRBV20-1,CSAQPGPMLWGNEQFF
TRBV5-1,CASSSGNTIYF
TRBV20-1,CSARGQGSPDTQYF
TRBV20-1,CSARTGGTDTQYF
TRBV5-1,CASSHGDRTDTQYF
TRBV20-1,CSAMMLSRSRNEQFF
TRBV10-3,CASAGTSGNNEQFF
TRBV12-3/TRBV12-4,CASDEGSGNEQFF
TRBV7-9,CASSQGGGGYTF
TRBV5-1,CASSEGINLNTEAFF
TRBV7-9,CASSLALAGDIDEQFF
TRBV5-1,CASSLRQQNEKLFF
TRBV3-1,CASSPAGTLFGQFF
TRBV7-2,CASSLGGIMSPYEQYF
TRBV5-1,CASSLPSVGLNTGELFF
TRBV29-1,CSIKDGAEAFF
TRBV7-2,CASSFQGRGYGYTF
TRBV12-3/TRBV12-4,CASRRDDNQPQHF
TRBV11-2,CASSLEGSGITYNEQFF
TRBV24-1,CATSEPGLAGGKGEQFF
TRBV10-3,CAISERAQETQYF
TRBV12-3/TRBV12-4,CASSPRGTGAEWDTQYF
TRBV4-1,CASSQEGPGGVDTQYF
TRBV5-1,CASSIGTSGSFLQFF
TRBV20-1,CSARGQKGGGYGYTF
TRBV12-3/TRBV12-4,CASSSFGGGYTEAFF
TRBV7-3,CASSLSGHTGELFF
TRBV4-2,CASSRTSGRFTGELFF
TRBV5-1,CASTDSNYGYTF
TRBV5-6,CASSGPSLGGLYPYEQYF
TRBV14,CASSPLASGRQRDTQYF
TRBV10-3,CAISESSRGSGANVLTF
TRBV20-1,CSASGSSYDEQFF
TRBV5-1,CASSLGQYYEQYF
TRBV20-1,CSAMALVLNTGELFF
TRBV21-1,CASSNLSALSYEQYF
TRBV7-6,CASSLEQGGFVEKLFF
TRBV7-9,CASSLKRLVGNEQFF
TRBV7-8,CASSLPFVAGSYEQYF
TRBV5-8,CASSYTYGQYNSPLHF
TRBV20-1,CSAPAASGSSVGDTQYF
TRBV5-1,CASSERIDEQFF
TRBV29-1,CSVQAGLAGPRVWEQFF
TRBV2,CASSEDLSGANVLTF
TRBV20-1,CSARTGQVNSYEQYF
TRBV29-1,CSVEDRDSYEQYF
TRBV11-1,CASSSMGGSGHKPTDTQYF